This TCR beta chain was recovered during a study of immune characterization of retroperitoneal liposarcoma. MiXCR was run by TCRdb on the PCR reads, yielding one entry per CDR3 protein. The sample lists around 2,300 distinct CDR3 sequences, about half occurring once. Trimming shortened V by 10 bases and J by 11 bases, and 32 bases separated the two germline ends. The germline gives CDR1 ENHRY, CDR2 SYGVKD. The CDR3 loop spans 16 amino acids. The sequencing input was tumor tissue. V gene TRBV10-3 combines with J gene TRBJ2-5; possibly TRBD1 or TRBD2 for D (7 bases each). The clonotype comes from a female donor with retroperitoneal liposarcoma. The CDR3 here is CATRTPTGRGGNEQYF. CDR3 bases: TGTGCCACAAGGACTCCGACAGGGAGGGGAGGCAATGAGCAGTACTTC.